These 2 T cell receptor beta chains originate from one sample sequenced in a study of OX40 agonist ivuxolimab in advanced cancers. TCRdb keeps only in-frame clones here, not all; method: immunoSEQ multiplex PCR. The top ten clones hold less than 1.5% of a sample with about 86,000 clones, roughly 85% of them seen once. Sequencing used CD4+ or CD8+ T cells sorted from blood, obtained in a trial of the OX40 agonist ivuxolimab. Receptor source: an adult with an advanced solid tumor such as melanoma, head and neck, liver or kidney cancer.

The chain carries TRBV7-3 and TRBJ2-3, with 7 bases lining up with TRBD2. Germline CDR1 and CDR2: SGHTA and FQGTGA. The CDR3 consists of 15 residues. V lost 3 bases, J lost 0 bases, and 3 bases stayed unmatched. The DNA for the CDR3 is TGTGCCAGCAGCTTGGGACTACCTAGCACAGATACGCAGTATTTT. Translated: CASSLGLPSTDTQYF. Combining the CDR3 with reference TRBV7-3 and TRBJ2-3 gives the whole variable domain GAGVSQTPSNKVTEKGKYVELRCDPISGHTALYWYRQSLGQGPEFLIYFQGTGAADDSGLPNDRFFAVRPEGSVSTLKIQRTERGDSAVYLCASSLGLPSTDTQYFGPGTRLTVL.

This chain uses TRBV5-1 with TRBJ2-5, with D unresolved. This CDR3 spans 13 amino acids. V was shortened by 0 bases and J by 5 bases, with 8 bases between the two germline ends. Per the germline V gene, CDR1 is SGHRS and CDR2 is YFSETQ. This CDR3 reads CASSLGRYETQYF. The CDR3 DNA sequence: TGCGCCAGCAGCTTGGGTCGGTATGAGACCCAGTACTTC.